These 5 T cell receptor beta chains originate from one sample sequenced in a study of control samples from healthy donors and cancer patients. Here immunoSEQ multiplex PCR was the method, and the copy in TCRdb shows in-frame clones only, minus some. Of more than 30,000 clones listed, roughly 95% are singletons. The sample consisted of blood. The origin of the receptors is a man in his sixties in good health.

This clone occurred once. The chain carries TRBV19 and TRBJ1-5; 11 nucleotides agree with TRBD1. The CDR3 consists of 15 residues. V dropped 7 bases and J dropped 4; count of bases not matched to a gene: 6. The germline V gene has CDR1 LNHDA and CDR2 SQIVND (reference sequence). The CDR3 nucleotides read TGTGCCAGTAACCCGGGGACAGGGGGTAATCAGCCCCAGCATTTT. Protein product: CASNPGTGGNQPQHF.

The chain carries TRBV5-8 and TRBJ1-5; D is unresolved. The CDR3 has 15 amino acids. V was clipped by 3 bases and J by 0 bases, with 10 bases between them. Per the germline V gene, CDR1 is SGHTS and CDR2 is YDEGEE. In DNA form, the CDR3 reads TGTGCCAGCAGCTCGCTGGGTTATAGCAATCAGCCCCAGCATTTT. This gives the protein CASSSLGYSNQPQHF.

The chain carries TRBV6-6 and TRBJ2-7; the D is unclear. This CDR3 has 12 residues. Looked up from germline, CDR1 is MNHNY and CDR2 is SVGAGI (reference sequence). The ends were cut back, 4 bases at V and 7 bases at J, with 11 bases in the middle. CDR3 sequence: CASSSSVREQYF. The CDR3 DNA is TGTGCCAGCAGTTCCTCAGTGAGGGAGCAGTACTTC.

This clone has a single count. The chain combines TRBV18 with TRBJ1-1; 8 bases match TRBD1. Germline V gene sequence: CDR1 KGHSH, CDR2 LQKENI. V lost 6 bases, J lost 7 bases, and 7 bases stayed unmatched. This CDR3 region has 13 residues. CDR3 DNA sequence: TGTGCCAGCTCTCCCCCGGGACAGGATGAAGCTTTCTTT. Translating it yields CASSPPGQDEAFF.

This rearrangement joins TRBV7-2 to TRBJ2-7; TRBD1 matches 11 bases. With V trimmed by 5 bases and J by 3 bases, 6 bases remained unmatched. The length of the CDR3 is 15 residues. Germline V CDR1 and CDR2: SGHTA, FQGNSA. The DNA of the CDR3 is TGTGCCAGCAGCCGGTCCGGGACAGGGGGCTACGAGCAGTACTTC. Amino acid sequence: CASSRSGTGGYEQYF.